One sample yielded the 10 T cell receptor beta chains listed below, sequenced in a study of regulatory T cells in long-lasting Graves disease. Noted time point: newly diagnosed GD, antithyroid drugs for less than 3 months. PBMCs were the source of the RNA used for TCR sequencing. The TCR beta library used iRepertoire HTBI primers with Arm-PCR amplification of CDR3. TCRdb reprocessed the multiplex PCR reads with MiXCR, giving one entry per CDR3 protein. The data hold hundreds of thousands of distinct CDR3 sequences, with about 16% observed a single time. This sample was also put to use in a study of T cells in Graves' hyperthyroidism and ophthalmopathy.

The sequenced sample was peripheral blood mononuclear cells (PBMCs), obtained at new diagnosis, from a patient treated with antithyroid drugs. The receptors shown here come from a woman in her twenties or thirties with Graves disease.

This clonotype was counted many times. The chain is built from TRBV5-1 and TRBJ2-7; 12 nucleotides match TRBD2. Germline lookup yields CDR1 SGHRS and CDR2 YFSETQ. After removal of 4 bases from V and 7 bases from J, the junction contained 9 bases not matched to a gene. The CDR3 covers 15 residues. CDR3 region: CASSRRLAGEGEQYF. CDR3 bases: TGCGCCAGCAGCCGCAGACTAGCGGGAGAGGGTGAGCAGTACTTC.

This clonotype occurred a few times. V usage is TRBV15 and J usage is TRBJ2-2; TRBD1 aligns across 12 bases. The junction had 3 bases not matched to a gene; V was cut back by 8 bases and J by 5 bases. The CDR3 length is 14 residues. Looked up from germline, CDR1 is LNHNV and CDR2 is YYDKDF (reference sequence). The CDR3, as DNA: TGTGCCACCCGGGGACAGGGGGCGACCGGGGAGCTGTTTTTT. This codes for CATRGQGATGELFF.

In its sample, this clonotype was seen many times. The chain is built from TRBV30 and TRBJ1-2, with TRBD1 identical over 10 bases. The junction had 7 bases not matched to a gene; V was cut back by 3 bases and J by 3 bases. CDR1 GTSNPN and CDR2 SVGIG come from the germline V gene (reference sequence). The CDR3 is 15 residues long. DNA of the CDR3: TGTGCCTGGAGAGTGTATGGGACAGGGGACTATGGCTACACCTTC. This gives the protein CAWRVYGTGDYGYTF.

V is TRBV6-1 and J is TRBJ2-7; TRBD1 is a possible D gene (5 bases). Germline CDR1 MNHNS, CDR2 SASEGT. The length of the CDR3 is 14 residues. The V and J ends lost 3 bases and 3 bases respectively, with 12 bases between them. The CDR3 region has the DNA TGTGCCAGCAGTGACAGGGTTCTCTTCTACGAGCAGTACTTC. Translated, it gives CASSDRVLFYEQYF.

There are a few counts of this clonotype. The CDR3 DNA sequence: TGTGCCAGCAGCTTAGCGCGGGGGGGGACAGTGCTATATGAGACCCAGTACTTC. Amino acid sequence: CASSLARGGTVLYETQYF. The chain carries TRBV7-2 and TRBJ2-5; 9 nucleotides agree with TRBD2. With V trimmed by 0 bases and J by 5 bases, 13 bases remained unmatched. The CDR3 consists of 18 residues. Germline CDR1 is SGHTA and CDR2 is FQGNSA.

As concerns this clonotype: A read error may produce the germline difference seen at one junction end. The CDR3 coding sequence is TGCAGCGTCGAAGGGACAGGGGTAGAAACTGAAGCTTTCTTT. Amino acids: CSVEGTGVETEAFF. V and J are TRBV29-1 and TRBJ1-1; TRBD1 aligns across 10 bases. The germline V gene encodes CDR1 SQVTM and CDR2 ANQGSEA. The CDR3 contains 14 residues. The full variable domain, its missing parts supplied by reference TRBV29-1 and TRBJ1-1, is SAVISQKPSRDICQRGTSLTIQCQVDSQVTMMFWYRQQPGQSLTLIATANQGSEATYESGFVIDKFPISRPNLTFSTLTVSNMSPEDSSIYLCSVEGTGVETEAFFGQGTRLTVV.

In this sample, this clonotype turned up many times. The genes are TRBV28 and TRBJ2-2, with D unclear. V lost 3 bases to trimming and J lost 4 bases, with 6 bases between them. The CDR3 spans 13 residues. Germline V gives CDR1 MDHEN, CDR2 SYDVKM. CDR3 bases: TGTGCCAGCAGTTTTATGGTCACCGGGGAGCTGTTTTTT. Translating it yields CASSFMVTGELFF.

Many counts were recorded for this clonotype. The chain uses TRBV2 and TRBJ2-6; D is tentatively TRBD1 or TRBD2 (6 bases each). This CDR3 has 16 amino acids. Germline CDR1 and CDR2: SNHLY and FYNNEI. V lost 6 bases to trimming and J lost 0 bases, with 12 bases between them. As DNA, the CDR3 is TGTGCCAGCAGAGGGGGGACGAGCTCTGGGGCCAACGTCCTGACTTTC. Translation gives CASRGGTSSGANVLTF.

This clonotype has at least ten counts. This chain joins TRBV13 and TRBJ1-1; maybe TRBD1 (5 bases). Trimming took 5 bases from V and 4 from J, leaving 23 bases between them. Germline CDR1 is PRHDT and CDR2 is FYEKMQ (reference sequence). The CDR3 spans 17 residues. Here the CDR3 DNA reads TGTGCCAGCAGCCCTCTTTCGGGGCGGATACGAGGCACTGAAGCTTTCTTT. Residues: CASSPLSGRIRGTEAFF.

This clonotype has just a few counts. The chain is built from TRBV3-1 and TRBJ1-6; possibly TRBD1 for D (6 bases). Germline loops: CDR1 LGHDT, CDR2 YNNKEL (reference sequence). The CDR3 spans 14 residues. V dropped 3 bases and J dropped 7 bases, with 10 bases sitting between them. DNA of the CDR3: TGTGCCAGCAGCCAGGGACAACTAAATTCACCCCTCCACTTT. Its protein is CASSQGQLNSPLHF.